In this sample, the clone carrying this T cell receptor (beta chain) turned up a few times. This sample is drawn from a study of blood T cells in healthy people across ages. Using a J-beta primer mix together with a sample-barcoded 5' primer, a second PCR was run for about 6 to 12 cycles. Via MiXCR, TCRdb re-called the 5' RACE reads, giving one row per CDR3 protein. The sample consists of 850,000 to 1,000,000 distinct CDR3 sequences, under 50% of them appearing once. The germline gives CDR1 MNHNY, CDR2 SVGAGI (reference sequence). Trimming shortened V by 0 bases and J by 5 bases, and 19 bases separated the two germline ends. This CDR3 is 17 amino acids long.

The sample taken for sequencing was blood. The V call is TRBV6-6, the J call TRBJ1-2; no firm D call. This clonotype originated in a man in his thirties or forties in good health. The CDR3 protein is CASSYSGTHTGPYGYTF. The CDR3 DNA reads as TGTGCCAGCAGTTACTCTGGAACACACACGGGTCCTTATGGCTACACCTTC.